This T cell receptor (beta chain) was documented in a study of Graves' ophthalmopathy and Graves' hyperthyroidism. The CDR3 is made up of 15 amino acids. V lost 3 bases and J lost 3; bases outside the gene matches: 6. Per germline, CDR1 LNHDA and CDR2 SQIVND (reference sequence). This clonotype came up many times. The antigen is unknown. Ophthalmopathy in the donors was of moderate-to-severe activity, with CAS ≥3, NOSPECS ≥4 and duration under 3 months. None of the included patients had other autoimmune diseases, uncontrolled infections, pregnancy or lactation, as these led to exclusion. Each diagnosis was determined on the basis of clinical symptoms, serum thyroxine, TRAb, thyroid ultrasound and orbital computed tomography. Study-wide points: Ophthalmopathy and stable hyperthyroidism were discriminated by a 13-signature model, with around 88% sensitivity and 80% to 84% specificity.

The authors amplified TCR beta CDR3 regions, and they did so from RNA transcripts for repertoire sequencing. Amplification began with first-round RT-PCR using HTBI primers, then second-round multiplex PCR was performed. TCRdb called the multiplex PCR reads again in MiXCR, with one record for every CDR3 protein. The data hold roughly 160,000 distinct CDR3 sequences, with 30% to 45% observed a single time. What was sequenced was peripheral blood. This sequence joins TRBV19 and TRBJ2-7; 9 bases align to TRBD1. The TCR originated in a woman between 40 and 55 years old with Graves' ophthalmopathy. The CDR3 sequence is CASSMGQGLGYEQYF. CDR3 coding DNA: TGTGCCAGTAGTATGGGACAGGGATTAGGCTACGAGCAGTACTTC. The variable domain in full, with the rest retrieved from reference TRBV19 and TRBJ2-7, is DGGITQSPKYLFRKEGQNVTLSCEQNLNHDAMYWYRQDPGQGLRLIYYSQIVNDFQKGDIAEGYSVSREKKESFPLTVTSAQKNPTAFYLCASSMGQGLGYEQYFGPGTRLTVT.